The T cell receptor (beta chain) under discussion was sequenced for a study of CD8 T cells in Susac syndrome. RNA, at about 0.45 to 1 ug, was reverse transcribed with random hexamers. TCRdb used MiXCR to reprocess the immunoSEQ multiplex PCR reads, holding one entry per CDR3 protein. The table includes under 80,000 distinct CDR3 sequences, just over 90% detected once. The study sequenced TCR beta in blood CD8+ and CD4+ T cells. Worth noting for this clonotype: What it recognizes is unknown.

Findings and limits, study-wide: Repertoires of Susac syndrome CD4+ T cells lacked clonal expansion.

CDR3 size: 13 residues. Trimming pared 2 bases from V and 5 bases from J, leaving 9 bases between. Germline-derived CDR1 and CDR2 are KGHSH and LQKENI. The clonotype was recovered from a human donor with Susac syndrome. The chain combines TRBV18 with TRBJ2-5; no firm D call. Sequenced sample: CD4+ T cells from PBMCs. The CDR3 here is CASSPLVAETQYF. In DNA, the CDR3 is TGTGCCAGCTCACCATTAGTAGCCGAGACCCAGTACTTC. The entire variable domain, with the rest obtained from reference TRBV18 and TRBJ2-5, is as follows: NAGVMQNPRHLVRRRGQEARLRCSPMKGHSHVYWYRQLPEEGLKFMVYLQKENIIDESGMPKERFSAEFPKEGPSILRIQQVVRGDSAAYFCASSPLVAETQYFGPGTRLLVL.